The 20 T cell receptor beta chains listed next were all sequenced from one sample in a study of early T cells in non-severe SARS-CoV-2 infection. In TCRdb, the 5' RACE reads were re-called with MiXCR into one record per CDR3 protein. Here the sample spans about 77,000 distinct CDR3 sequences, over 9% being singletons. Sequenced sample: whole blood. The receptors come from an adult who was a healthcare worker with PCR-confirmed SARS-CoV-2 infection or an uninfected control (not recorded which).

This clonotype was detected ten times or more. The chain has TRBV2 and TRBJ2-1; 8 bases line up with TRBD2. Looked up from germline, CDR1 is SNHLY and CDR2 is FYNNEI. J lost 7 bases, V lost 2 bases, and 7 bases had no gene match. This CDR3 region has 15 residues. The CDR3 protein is CASSELRGAGNEQFF. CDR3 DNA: TGTGCCAGCAGTGAATTGCGGGGGGCTGGAAATGAGCAGTTCTTC.

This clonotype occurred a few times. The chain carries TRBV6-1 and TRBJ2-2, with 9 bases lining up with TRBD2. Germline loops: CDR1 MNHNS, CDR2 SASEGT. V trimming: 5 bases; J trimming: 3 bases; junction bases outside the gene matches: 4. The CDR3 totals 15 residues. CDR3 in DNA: TGTGCCAGCAGTTTAGCGGGAGCCGACACCGGGGAGCTGTTTTTT. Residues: CASSLAGADTGELFF.

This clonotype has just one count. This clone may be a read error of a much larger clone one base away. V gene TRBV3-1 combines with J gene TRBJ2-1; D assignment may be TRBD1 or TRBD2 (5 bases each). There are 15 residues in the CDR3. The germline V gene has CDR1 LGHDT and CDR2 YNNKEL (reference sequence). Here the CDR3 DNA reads TGTGCCAGCAGCCAAGAGGGGGAGAGCTACAATGAGCAGATCTTC. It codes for CASSQEGESYNEQIF.

This CDR3 is CASSLLGGNIQYF. The DNA of the CDR3 is TGTGCCAGCAGCTTATTAGGAGGAAACATTCAGTACTTC. J is TRBJ2-4 and V is TRBV11-2, with D possibly TRBD2 on 5 matching bases. Trimming cost V 2 bases and J 6 bases, with 8 bases left between them. Germline CDR1 is SGHAT and CDR2 is FQNNGV. The CDR3 consists of 13 residues. Looking up the rest from reference TRBV11-2 and TRBJ2-4 gives the full variable domain: EAGVAQSPRYKIIEKRQSVAFWCNPISGHATLYWYQQILGQGPKLLIQFQNNGVVDDSQLPKDRFSAERLKGVDSTLKIQPAKLEDSAVYLCASSLLGGNIQYFGAGTRLSVL.

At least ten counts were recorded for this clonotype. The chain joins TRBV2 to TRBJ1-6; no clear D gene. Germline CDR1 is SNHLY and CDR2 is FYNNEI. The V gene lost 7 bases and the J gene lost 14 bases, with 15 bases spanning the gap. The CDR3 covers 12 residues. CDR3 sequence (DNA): TGTGCCAGCAATTCACCCGAGAGCGCCCTCCACTTT. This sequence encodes CASNSPESALHF.

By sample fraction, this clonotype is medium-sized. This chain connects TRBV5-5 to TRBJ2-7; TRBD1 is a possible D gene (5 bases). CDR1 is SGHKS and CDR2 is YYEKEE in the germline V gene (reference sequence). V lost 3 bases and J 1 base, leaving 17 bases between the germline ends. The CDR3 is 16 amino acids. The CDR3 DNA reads TGTGCCAGCAGCTCCCTAACCCAGGGCGCATCCTACGAGCAGTACTTC. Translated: CASSSLTQGASYEQYF.

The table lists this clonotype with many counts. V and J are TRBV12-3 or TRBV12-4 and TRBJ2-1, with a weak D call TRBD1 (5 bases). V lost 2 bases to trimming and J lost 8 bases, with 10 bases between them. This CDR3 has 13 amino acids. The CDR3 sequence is CASSLREGDEQFF. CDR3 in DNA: TGTGCCAGCAGTTTAAGGGAAGGGGATGAGCAGTTCTTC.

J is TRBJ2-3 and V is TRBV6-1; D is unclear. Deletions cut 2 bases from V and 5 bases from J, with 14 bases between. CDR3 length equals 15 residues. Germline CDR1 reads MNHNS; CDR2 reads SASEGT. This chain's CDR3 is CASSEMVGYGDTQYF. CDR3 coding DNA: TGTGCCAGCAGTGAAATGGTGGGGTACGGAGATACGCAGTATTTT.

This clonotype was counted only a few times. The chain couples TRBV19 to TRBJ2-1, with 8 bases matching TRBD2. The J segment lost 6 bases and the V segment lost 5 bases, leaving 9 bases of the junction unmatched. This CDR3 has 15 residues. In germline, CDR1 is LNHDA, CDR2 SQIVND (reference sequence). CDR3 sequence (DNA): TGTGCCAGTAGTGCCACCGGACTAGCCCGCAATGAGCAGTTCTTC. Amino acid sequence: CASSATGLARNEQFF.

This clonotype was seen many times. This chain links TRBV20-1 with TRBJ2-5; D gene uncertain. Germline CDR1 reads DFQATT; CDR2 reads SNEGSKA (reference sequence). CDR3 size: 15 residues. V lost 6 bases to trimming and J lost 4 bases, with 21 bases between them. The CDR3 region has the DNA TGCAGTGCCAACCCACCGGCCATAACCCCAGAGACCCAGTACTTC. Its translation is CSANPPAITPETQYF.

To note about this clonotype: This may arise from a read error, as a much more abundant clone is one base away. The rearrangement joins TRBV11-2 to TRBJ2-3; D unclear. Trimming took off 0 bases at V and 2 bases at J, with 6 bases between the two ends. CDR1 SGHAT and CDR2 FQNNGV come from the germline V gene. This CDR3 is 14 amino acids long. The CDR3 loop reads CASSLEQHTDTQYF. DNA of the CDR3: TGTGCCAGCAGCTTAGAACAGCACACAGATACGCAGTATTTT. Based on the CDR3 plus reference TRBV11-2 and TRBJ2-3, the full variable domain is EAGVAQSPRYKIIEKRQSVAFWCNPISGHATLYWYQQILGQGPKLLIQFQNNGVVDDSQLPKDRFSAERLKGVDSTLKIQPAKLEDSAVYLCASSLEQHTDTQYFGPGTRLTVL.

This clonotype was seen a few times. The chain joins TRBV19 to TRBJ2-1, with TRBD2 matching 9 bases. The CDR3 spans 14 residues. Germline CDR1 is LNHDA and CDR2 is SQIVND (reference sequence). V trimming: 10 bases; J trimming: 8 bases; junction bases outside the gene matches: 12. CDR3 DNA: TGTGCCACCATCGGGGGCGGGAGGGTGTATGAGCAGTTCTTC. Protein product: CATIGGGRVYEQFF.

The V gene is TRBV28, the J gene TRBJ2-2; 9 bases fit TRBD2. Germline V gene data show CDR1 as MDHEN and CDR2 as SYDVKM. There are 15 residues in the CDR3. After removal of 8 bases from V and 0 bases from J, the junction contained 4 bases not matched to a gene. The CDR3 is CASLSSGANTGELFF. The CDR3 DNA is TGTGCCAGCCTCTCTAGCGGGGCGAACACCGGGGAGCTGTTTTTT.

CDR3 coding DNA: TGCGCCAGCAGCTTGGGTCCGGGAGGAGAAAAACTGTTTTTT. Its protein is CASSLGPGGEKLFF. The chain uses TRBV5-1 and TRBJ1-4; no clear D gene. Trimming cost V 0 bases and J 8 bases, with 11 bases left between them. Germline V gene lookup returns CDR1 SGHRS and CDR2 YFSETQ. CDR3 length: 14 amino acids. The full variable domain, in which reference TRBV5-1 and TRBJ1-4 provide the parts outside the CDR3, is KAGVTQTPRYLIKTRGQQVTLSCSPISGHRSVSWYQQTPGQGLQFLFEYFSETQRNKGNFPGRFSGRQFSNSRSEMNVSTLELGDSALYLCASSLGPGGEKLFFGSGTQLSVL.

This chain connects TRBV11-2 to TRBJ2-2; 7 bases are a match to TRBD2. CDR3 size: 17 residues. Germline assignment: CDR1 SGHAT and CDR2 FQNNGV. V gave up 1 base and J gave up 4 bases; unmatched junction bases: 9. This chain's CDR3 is CASSLVGSGQPTGELFF. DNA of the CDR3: TGTGCCAGCAGCTTAGTTGGTAGCGGGCAACCCACCGGGGAGCTGTTTTTT.

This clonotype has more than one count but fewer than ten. CDR3 coding DNA: TGTGCCAGCACCCTAGCCAAAAACATTCAGTACTTC. Residues: CASTLAKNIQYF. The chain links TRBV2 to TRBJ2-4, with D hard to call. Germline-derived CDR1 and CDR2 are SNHLY and FYNNEI. This CDR3 region has 12 residues. V lost 7 bases to trimming and J lost 0 bases, with 4 bases between them.

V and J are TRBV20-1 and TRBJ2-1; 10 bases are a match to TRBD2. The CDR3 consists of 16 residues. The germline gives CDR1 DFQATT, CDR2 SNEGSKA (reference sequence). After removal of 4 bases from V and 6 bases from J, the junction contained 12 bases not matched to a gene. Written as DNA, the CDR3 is TGCAGTGCTACCAACCCTCCTAGCGGGAGAACCAATGAGCAGTTCTTC. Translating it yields CSATNPPSGRTNEQFF.

This chain's CDR3 is CSASAGTSGRGEQYF. In nucleotides, the CDR3 is TGCAGTGCTTCTGCCGGGACTAGCGGGAGAGGCGAGCAGTACTTC. The chain uses TRBV20-1 and TRBJ2-7, with TRBD2 matching over 14 bases. The CDR3 loop spans 15 amino acids. V trimming: 5 bases; J trimming: 6 bases; junction bases outside the gene matches: 9. CDR1 is DFQATT, CDR2 SNEGSKA, per germline (reference sequence).

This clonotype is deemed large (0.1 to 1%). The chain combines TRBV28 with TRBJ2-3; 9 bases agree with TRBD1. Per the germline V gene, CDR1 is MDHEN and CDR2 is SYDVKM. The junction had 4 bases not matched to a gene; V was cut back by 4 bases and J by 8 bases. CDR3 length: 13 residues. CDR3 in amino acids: CASSSPQGATQYF. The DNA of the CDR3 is TGTGCCAGCAGTTCTCCACAGGGGGCTACGCAGTATTTT.

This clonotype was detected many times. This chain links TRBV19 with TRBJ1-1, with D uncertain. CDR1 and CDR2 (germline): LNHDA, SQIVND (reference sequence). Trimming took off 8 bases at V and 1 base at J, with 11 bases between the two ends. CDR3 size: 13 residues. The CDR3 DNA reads TGTGCCAGTGGGAGAACTAAGAACACTGAAGCTTTCTTT. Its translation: CASGRTKNTEAFF.